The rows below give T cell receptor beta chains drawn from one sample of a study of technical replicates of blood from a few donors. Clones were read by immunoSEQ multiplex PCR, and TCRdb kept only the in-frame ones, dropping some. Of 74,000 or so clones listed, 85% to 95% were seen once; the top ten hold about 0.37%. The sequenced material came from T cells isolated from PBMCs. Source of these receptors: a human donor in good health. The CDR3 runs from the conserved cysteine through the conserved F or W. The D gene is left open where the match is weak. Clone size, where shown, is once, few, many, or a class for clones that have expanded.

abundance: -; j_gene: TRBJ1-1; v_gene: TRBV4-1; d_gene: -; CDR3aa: CASSHLGGDEAFF; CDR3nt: TGCGCCAGCAGCCATCTTGGCGGAGACGAAGCTTTCTTT
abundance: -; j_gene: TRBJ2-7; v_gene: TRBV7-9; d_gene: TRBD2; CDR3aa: CASSPTPLAGGYEQYF; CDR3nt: TGTGCCAGCAGCCCGACCCCGCTAGCGGGAGGGTACGAGCAGTACTTC
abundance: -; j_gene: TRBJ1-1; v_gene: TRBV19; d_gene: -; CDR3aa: CASSIVPGYSMNTEAFF; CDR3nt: TGTGCCAGTAGTATAGTACCGGGATACAGCATGAACACTGAAGCTTTCTTT
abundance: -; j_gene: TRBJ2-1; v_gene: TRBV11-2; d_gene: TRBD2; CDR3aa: CASSYHSGRGNEQFF; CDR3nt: TGTGCCAGCAGCTACCACAGCGGGAGGGGGAATGAGCAGTTCTTC
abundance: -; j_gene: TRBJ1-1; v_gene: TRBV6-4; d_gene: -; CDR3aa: CASTRRDFADTEAFF; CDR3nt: TGTGCCAGCACTCGACGGGACTTTGCCGACACTGAAGCTTTCTTT
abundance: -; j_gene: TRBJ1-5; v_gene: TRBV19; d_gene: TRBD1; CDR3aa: CASSWTGYSNQPQHF; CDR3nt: TGTGCCAGTAGTTGGACAGGGTATAGCAATCAGCCCCAGCATTTT
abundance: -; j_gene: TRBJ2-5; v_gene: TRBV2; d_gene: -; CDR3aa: CASSDKRHQETQYF; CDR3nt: TGTGCCAGCAGTGACAAGCGACACCAAGAGACCCAGTACTTC
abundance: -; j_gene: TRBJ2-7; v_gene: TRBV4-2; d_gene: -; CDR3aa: CASSQGGGWYEQYF; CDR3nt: TGTGCCAGCAGCCAAGGTGGCGGGTGGTACGAGCAGTACTTC
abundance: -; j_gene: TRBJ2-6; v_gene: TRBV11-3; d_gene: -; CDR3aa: CASTPAAGANVLTF; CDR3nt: TGTGCCAGCACCCCCGCGGCTGGGGCCAACGTCCTGACTTTC
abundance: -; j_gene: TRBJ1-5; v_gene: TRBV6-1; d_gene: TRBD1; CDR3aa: CASSEGRQGSQHF; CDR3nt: TGTGCCAGCAGTGAAGGTCGACAGGGGTCCCAGCATTTT
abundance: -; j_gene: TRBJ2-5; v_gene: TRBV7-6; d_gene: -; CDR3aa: CASSPGWARPLWETQYF; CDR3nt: TGTGCCAGCAGCCCGGGATGGGCACGGCCCTTATGGGAGACCCAGTACTTC
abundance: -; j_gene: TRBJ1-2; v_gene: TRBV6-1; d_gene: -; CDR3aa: CALRGGRANYGYTF; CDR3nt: TGTGCCTTAAGGGGGGGGCGGGCTAACTATGGCTACACCTTC
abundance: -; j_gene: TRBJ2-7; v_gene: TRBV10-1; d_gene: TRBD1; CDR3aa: CARQGLYEQYF; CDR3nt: TGCGCCAGACAGGGGCTTTACGAGCAGTACTTC
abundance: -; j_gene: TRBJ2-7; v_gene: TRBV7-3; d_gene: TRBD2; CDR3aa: CASSSSGGTYEQYF; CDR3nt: TGTGCCAGCAGCTCTAGCGGGGGAACCTACGAGCAGTACTTC
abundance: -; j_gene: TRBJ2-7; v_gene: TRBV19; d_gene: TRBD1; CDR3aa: CASSIANRGTYEQYF; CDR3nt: TGTGCCAGTAGTATCGCCAACAGGGGAACCTACGAGCAGTACTTC
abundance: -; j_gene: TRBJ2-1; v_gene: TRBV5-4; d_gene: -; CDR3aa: CASSDRLSSSYNEQFF; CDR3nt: TGTGCCAGCAGCGACAGGTTGAGTTCTTCCTACAATGAGCAGTTCTTC
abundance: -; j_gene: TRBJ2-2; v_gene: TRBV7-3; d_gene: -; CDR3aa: CASSSLVNTGELFF; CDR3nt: TGTGCCAGCAGCTCCCTCGTGAACACCGGGGAGCTGTTTTTT
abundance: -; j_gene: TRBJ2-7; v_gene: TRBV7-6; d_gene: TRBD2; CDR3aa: CASSPPSGTYNFLEQYF; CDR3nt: TGTGCCAGCAGCCCCCCTAGCGGGACATATAATTTTCTTGAGCAGTACTTC
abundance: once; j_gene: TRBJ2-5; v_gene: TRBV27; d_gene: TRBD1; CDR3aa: CASSFWTGAQETQYF; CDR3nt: TGTGCCAGCAGTTTTTGGACAGGGGCCCAAGAGACCCAGTACTTC
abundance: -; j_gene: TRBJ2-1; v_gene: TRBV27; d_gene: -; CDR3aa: CASTKKGNNWNEQFF; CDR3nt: TGTGCCAGCACCAAGAAGGGGAATAATTGGAATGAGCAGTTCTTC
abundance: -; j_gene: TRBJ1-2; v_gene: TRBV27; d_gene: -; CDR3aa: CASSSRGRGYYGYTF; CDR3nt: TGTGCCAGCAGTTCCCGGGGCAGGGGCTACTATGGCTACACCTTC
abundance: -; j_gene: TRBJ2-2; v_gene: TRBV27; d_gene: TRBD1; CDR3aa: CASSLQGEGTGELFF; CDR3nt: TGTGCCAGCAGTTTACAGGGGGAAGGTACCGGGGAGCTGTTTTTT
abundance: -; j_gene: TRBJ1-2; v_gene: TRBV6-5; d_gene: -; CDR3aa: CASKTAYAGYTF; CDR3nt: TGTGCCAGCAAGACAGCCTATGCCGGCTACACCTTC
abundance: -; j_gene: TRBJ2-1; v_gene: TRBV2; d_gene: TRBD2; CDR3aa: CASTGTRTEVRFF; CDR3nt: TGTGCCAGCACCGGGACTAGAACCGAGGTGCGGTTCTTC
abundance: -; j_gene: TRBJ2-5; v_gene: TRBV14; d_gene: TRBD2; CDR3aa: CASSTWGLAVQETQYF; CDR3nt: TGTGCCAGCAGCACTTGGGGACTAGCGGTCCAAGAGACCCAGTACTTC
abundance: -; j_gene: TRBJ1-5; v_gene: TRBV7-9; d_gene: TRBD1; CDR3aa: CASSPTGTDNQPQHF; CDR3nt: TGTGCCAGCAGCCCCACCGGGACAGATAATCAGCCCCAGCATTTT
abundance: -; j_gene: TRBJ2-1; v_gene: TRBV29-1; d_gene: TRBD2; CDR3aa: CSVEGGLAAYNEQFF; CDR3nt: TGCAGCGTTGAGGGGGGACTAGCGGCCTACAATGAGCAGTTCTTC
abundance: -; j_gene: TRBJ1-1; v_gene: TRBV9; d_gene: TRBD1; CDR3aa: CASSPHPRTGSGEAFF; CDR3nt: TGTGCCAGCAGCCCTCACCCCCGGACAGGATCGGGTGAAGCTTTCTTT
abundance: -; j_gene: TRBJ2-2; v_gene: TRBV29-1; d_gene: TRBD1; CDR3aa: CSVMGTGLNTGELFF; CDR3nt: TGCAGCGTTATGGGGACAGGATTGAACACCGGGGAGCTGTTTTTT
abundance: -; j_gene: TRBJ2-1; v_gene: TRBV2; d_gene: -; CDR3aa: CASSESSRGGNNEQFF; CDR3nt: TGTGCCAGCAGTGAAAGTTCTAGAGGGGGAAACAATGAGCAGTTCTTC
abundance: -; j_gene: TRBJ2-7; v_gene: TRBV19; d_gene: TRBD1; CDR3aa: CASSTTGAYEQYF; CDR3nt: TGTGCCAGTAGTACGACAGGGGCCTACGAGCAGTACTTC
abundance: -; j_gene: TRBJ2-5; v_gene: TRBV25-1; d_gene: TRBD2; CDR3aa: CASSGGAGYQETQYF; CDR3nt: TGTGCCAGCAGTGGGGGAGCGGGGTACCAAGAGACCCAGTACTTC
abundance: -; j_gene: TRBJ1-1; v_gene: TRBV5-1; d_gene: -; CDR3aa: CASSQRGTEAFF; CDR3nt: TGCGCCAGCAGCCAACGGGGCACTGAAGCTTTCTTT
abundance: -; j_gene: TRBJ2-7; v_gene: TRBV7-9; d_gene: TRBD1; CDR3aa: CASSGGTGRSYEQYF; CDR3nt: TGTGCCAGCAGCGGGGGGACAGGGCGCTCCTACGAGCAGTACTTC
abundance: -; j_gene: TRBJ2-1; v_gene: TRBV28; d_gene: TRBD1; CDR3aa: CASSAGTGWNEQFF; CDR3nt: TGTGCCAGCAGTGCCGGGACAGGGTGGAATGAGCAGTTCTTC
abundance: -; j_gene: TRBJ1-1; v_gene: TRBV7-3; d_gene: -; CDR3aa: CASSLTAVNTEAFF; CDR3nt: TGTGCCAGCAGCTTAACGGCGGTGAACACTGAAGCTTTCTTT
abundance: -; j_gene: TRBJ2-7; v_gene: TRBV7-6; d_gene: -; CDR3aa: CASSLGHRDYEQYF; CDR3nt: TGTGCCAGCAGCTTAGGGCACAGAGACTACGAGCAGTACTTC
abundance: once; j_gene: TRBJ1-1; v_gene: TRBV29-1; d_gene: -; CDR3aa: CSVWSFGADEAFF; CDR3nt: TGCAGCGTTTGGAGCTTTGGGGCCGATGAAGCTTTCTTT
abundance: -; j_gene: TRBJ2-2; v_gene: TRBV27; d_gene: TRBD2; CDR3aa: CASSLVQREVTGELFF; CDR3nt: TGTGCCAGCAGTTTAGTTCAGCGGGAGGTGACCGGGGAGCTGTTTTTT
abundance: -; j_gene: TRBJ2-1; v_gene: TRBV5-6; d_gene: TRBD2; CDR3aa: CASGAGGPLSSYNEQFF; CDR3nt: TGTGCCAGCGGAGCGGGAGGGCCATTAAGCTCCTACAATGAGCAGTTCTTC
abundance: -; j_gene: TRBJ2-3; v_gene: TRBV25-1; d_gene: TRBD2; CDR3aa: CASSRASGIITDTQYF; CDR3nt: TGTGCCAGCAGTAGGGCTAGCGGTATAATCACAGATACGCAGTATTTT
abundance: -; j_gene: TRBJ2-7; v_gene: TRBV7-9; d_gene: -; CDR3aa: CASSHTYEQYF; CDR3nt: TGTGCCAGCAGCCACACCTACGAGCAGTACTTC
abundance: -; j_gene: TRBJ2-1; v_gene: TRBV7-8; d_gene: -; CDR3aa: CASSAGQYNEQFF; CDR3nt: TGTGCCAGCAGCGCGGGACAGTACAATGAGCAGTTCTTC
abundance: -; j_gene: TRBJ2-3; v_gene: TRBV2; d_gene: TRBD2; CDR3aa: CASSGLAGITDTQYF; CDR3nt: TGTGCCAGCAGCGGACTAGCGGGTATAACAGATACGCAGTATTTT
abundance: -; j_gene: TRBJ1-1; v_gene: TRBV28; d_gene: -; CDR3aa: CASSSHRRQRMNTEAFF; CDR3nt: TGTGCCAGCAGTTCCCACAGGCGACAGCGCATGAACACTGAAGCTTTCTTT
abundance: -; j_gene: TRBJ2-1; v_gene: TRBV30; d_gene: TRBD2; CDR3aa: CAWKLAGSYNEQFF; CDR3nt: TGTGCCTGGAAACTAGCGGGGTCCTACAATGAGCAGTTCTTC
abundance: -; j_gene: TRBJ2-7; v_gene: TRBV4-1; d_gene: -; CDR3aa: CASSVSSARAYEQYF; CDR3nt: TGCGCCAGCAGCGTAAGCTCGGCCAGGGCCTACGAGCAGTACTTC
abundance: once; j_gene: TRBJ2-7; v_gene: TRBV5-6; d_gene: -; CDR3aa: CASSPTGQLSYEQYF; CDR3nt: TGTGCCAGCAGCCCCACTGGGCAGCTCTCCTACGAGCAGTACTTC
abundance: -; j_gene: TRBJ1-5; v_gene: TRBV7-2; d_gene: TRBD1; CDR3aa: CASSSSGTGGRQPQHF; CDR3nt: TGTGCCAGCAGCTCATCCGGGACAGGGGGCCGTCAGCCCCAGCATTTT
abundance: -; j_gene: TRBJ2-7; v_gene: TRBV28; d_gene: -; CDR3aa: CASSWHREVNEQYF; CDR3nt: TGTGCCAGCAGTTGGCATAGGGAGGTGAACGAGCAGTACTTC